A selection of T cell receptor beta chains follows, all from one sample in a study of T cell repertoires in cytomegalovirus infection. The antigens of these receptors remain unknown. TCRdb re-called the reads through MiXCR, storing one row per CDR3 protein. The sample comprises around 110,000 distinct CDR3 sequences, roughly a tenth of which are singletons, and roughly 31% rests with the top ten. Sequencing was done on a sample of PBMCs, sequenced either directly or after in vitro stimulation (not recorded which). The receptors here all came from a human donor in good health (CMV status not recorded). Some clones in this sample may be carry-over from other donors' samples. CDR3s include the opening cysteine and the closing phenylalanine or tryptophan. The D gene is left open where the match is weak. Size tells how often a clone was seen (once, few, many) or the class of an expanded clone, and some rows leave it out.

v_call	clone_size	cdr3_length	d_call	j_call	cdr3_aa	cdr3_nt
TRBV24-1	many	16	TRBD2	TRBJ2-5	CATSGLGLAGGETQYF	TGTGCCACCAGTGGCCTGGGACTAGCGGGAGGAGAGACCCAGTACTTC
TRBV6-6	many	14	TRBD2	TRBJ2-3	CASSHGLAGDTQYF	TGTGCCAGCAGCCACGGACTAGCGGGAGATACGCAGTATTTT
TRBV12-3/TRBV12-4	few	13	TRBD1	TRBJ2-5	CASRVTGDETQYF	TGTGCCAGCAGAGTAACAGGGGATGAGACCCAGTACTTC
TRBV7-2	many	13	NA	TRBJ1-1	CASSRRVDTEAFF	TGTGCCAGCAGCCGCCGAGTGGACACTGAAGCTTTCTTT
TRBV20-1	NA	15	TRBD2	TRBJ2-1	CSAREWLAGTNEQFF	TGCAGTGCTAGAGAGTGGCTAGCGGGCACAAATGAGCAGTTCTTC
TRBV7-6	many	14	TRBD1	TRBJ1-5	CASRAQGANQPQHF	TGTGCCAGCAGGGCCCAGGGGGCAAATCAGCCCCAGCATTTT
TRBV7-2	many	22	NA	TRBJ1-3	CASSLISYRQSVSPHSGNTIYF	TGTGCCAGCAGCTTAATCTCCTACAGACAGTCAGTCTCCCCCCACTCTGGAAACACCATATATTTT
TRBV6-5	few	15	NA	TRBJ1-2	CASSWGAGVSYGYTF	TGTGCCAGCAGTTGGGGGGCGGGGGTGAGCTATGGCTACACCTTC
TRBV12-3/TRBV12-4	few	14	NA	TRBJ2-5	CASSFHSGAETQYF	TGTGCCAGCAGTTTTCATAGCGGAGCGGAGACCCAGTACTTC
TRBV7-8	medium-sized	18	TRBD1	TRBJ2-2	CASSSPGQGAPNTGELFF	TGTGCCAGCAGTTCCCCGGGACAGGGGGCACCGAACACCGGGGAGCTGTTTTTT
TRBV19	NA	14	NA	TRBJ2-3	CASSIGGLTDTQYF	TGTGCCAGTAGTATTGGCGGTCTCACAGATACGCAGTATTTT
TRBV12-3/TRBV12-4	few	14	NA	TRBJ1-5	CASSLNFNNQPQHF	TGTGCCAGCAGTTTAAATTTCAACAATCAGCCCCAGCATTTT
TRBV2	many	16	TRBD1	TRBJ2-2	CASSGYRGSNTGELFF	TGTGCCAGCAGTGGATACAGGGGCTCGAACACCGGGGAGCTGTTTTTT
TRBV29-1	NA	12	NA	TRBJ2-2	CSVEDLSGELFF	TGCAGCGTTGAAGATCTATCCGGGGAGCTGTTTTTT